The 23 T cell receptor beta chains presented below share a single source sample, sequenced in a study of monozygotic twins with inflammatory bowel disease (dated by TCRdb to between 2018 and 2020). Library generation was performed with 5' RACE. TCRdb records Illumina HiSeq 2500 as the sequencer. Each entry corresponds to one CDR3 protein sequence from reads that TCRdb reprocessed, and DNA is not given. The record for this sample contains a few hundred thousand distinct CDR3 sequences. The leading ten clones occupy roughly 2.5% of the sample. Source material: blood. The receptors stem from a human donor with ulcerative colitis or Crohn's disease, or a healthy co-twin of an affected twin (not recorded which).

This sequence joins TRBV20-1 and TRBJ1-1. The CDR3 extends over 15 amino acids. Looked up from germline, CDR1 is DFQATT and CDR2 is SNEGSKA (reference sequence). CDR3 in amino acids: CSARDVEEGKTEAFF.

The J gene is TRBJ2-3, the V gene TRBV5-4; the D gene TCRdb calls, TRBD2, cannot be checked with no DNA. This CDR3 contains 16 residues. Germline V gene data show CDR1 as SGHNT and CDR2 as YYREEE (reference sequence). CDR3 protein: CASSSQGLAGADTQYF.

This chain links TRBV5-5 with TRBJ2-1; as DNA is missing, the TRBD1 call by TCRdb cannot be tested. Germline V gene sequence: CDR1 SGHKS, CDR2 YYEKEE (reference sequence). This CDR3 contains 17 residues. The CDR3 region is CASSPGVGGGLYNEQFF.

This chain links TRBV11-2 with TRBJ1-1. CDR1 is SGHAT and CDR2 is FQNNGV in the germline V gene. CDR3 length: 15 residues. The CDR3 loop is CASSLGVVGGSEAFF.

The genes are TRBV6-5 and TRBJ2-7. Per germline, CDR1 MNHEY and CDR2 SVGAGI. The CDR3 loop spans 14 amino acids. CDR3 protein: CASSYSLRDHEQYF.

CDR3 sequence: CASSRTGSALDTQYF. The chain recombines TRBV7-2 with TRBJ2-3; TCRdb gives TRBD1 as the D gene, but with no DNA this cannot be confirmed. CDR1 is SGHTA, CDR2 FQGNSA, per germline. There are 15 residues in the CDR3.

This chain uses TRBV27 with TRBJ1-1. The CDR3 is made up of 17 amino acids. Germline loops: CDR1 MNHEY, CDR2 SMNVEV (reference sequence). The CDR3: CASSLKRQGTLNTEAFF.

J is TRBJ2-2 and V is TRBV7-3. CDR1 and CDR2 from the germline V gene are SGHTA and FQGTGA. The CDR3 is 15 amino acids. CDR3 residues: CASSPTQENTGELFF. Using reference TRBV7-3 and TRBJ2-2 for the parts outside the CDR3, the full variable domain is GAGVSQTPSNKVTEKGKYVELRCDPISGHTALYWYRQSLGQGPEFLIYFQGTGAADDSGLPNDRFFAVRPEGSVSTLKIQRTERGDSAVYLCASSPTQENTGELFFGEGSRLTVL.

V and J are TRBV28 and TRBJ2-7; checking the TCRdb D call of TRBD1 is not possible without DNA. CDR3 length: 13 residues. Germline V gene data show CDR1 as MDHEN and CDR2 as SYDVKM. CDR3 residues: CASSIGTAYEQYF.

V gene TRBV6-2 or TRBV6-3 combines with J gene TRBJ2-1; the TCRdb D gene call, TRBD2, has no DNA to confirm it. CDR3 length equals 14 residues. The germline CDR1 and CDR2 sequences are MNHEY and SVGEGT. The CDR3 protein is CASSLSRDLNEQFF.

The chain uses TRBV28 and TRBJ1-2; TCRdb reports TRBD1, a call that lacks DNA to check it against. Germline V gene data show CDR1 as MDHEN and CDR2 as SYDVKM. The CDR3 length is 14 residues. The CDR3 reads CASRTGQGAYGYTF.

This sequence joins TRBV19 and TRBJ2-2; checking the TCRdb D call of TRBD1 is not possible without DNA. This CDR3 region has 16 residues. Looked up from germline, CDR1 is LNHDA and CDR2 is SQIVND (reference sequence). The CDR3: CASSPGGGRSTGELFF.

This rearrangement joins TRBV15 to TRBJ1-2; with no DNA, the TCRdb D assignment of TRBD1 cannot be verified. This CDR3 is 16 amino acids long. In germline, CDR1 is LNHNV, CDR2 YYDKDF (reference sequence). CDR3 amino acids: CATSRDRGQGVTGYTF.

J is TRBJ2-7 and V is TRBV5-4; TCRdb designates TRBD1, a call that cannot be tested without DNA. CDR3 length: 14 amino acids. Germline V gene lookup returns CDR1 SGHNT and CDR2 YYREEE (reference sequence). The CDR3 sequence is CASSRDRGQEEQYF.

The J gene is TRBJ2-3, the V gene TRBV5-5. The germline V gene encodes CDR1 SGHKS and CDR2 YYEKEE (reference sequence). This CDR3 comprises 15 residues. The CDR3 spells CASSLNYPSTDTQYF.

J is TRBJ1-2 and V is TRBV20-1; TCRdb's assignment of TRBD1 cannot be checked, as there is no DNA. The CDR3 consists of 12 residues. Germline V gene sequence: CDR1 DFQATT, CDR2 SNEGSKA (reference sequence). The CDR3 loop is CSASGARYGYTF.

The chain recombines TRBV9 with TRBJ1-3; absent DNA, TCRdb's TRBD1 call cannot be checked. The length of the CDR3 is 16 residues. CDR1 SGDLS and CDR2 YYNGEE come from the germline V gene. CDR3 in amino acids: CASSADTGRSGNTIYF.

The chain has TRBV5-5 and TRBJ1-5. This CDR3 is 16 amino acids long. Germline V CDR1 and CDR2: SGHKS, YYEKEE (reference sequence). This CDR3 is CASSLARQLSNQPQHF.

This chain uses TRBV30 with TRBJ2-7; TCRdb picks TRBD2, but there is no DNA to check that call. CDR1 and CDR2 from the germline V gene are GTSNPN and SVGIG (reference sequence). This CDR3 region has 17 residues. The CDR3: CAWTGGTKLAGSYEQYF. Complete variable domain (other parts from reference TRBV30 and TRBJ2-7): SQTIHQWPATLVQPVGSPLSLECTVEGTSNPNLYWYRQAAGRGLQLLFYSVGIGQISSEVPQNLSASRPQDRQFILSSKKLLLSDSGFYLCAWTGGTKLAGSYEQYFGPGTRLTVT.

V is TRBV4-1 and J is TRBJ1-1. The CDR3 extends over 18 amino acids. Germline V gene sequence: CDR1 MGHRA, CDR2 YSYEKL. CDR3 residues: CASSQPKRQGGRLRGAFF.

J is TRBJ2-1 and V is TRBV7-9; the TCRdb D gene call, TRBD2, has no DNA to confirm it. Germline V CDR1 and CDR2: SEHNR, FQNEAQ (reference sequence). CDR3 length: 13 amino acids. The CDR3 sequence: CASSRLAGVMQFF.

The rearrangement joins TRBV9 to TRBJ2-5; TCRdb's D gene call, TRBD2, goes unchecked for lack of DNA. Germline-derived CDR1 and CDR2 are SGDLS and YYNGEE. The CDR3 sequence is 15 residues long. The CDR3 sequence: CASSVSGLSQETQYF.

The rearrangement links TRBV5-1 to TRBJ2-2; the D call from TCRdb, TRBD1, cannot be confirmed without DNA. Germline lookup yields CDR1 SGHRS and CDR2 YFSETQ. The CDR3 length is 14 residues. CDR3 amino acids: CASSPGLFTGELFF.